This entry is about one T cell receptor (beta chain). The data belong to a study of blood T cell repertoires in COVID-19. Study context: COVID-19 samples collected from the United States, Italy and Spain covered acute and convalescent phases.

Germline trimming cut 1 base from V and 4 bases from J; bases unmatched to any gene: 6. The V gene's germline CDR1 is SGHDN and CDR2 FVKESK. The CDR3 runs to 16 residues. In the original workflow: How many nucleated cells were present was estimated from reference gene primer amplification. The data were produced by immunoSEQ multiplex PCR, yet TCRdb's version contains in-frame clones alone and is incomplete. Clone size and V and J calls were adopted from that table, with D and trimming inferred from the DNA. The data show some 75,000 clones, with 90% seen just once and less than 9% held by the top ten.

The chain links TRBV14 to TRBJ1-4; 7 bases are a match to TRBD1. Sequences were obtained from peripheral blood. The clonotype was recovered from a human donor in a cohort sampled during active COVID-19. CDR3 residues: CASSQVFGTVNEKLFF. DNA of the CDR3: TGTGCCAGCAGCCAAGTGTTCGGGACAGTTAATGAAAAACTGTTTTTT. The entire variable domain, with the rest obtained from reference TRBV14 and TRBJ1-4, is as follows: EAGVTQFPSHSVIEKGQTVTLRCDPISGHDNLYWYRRVMGKEIKFLLHFVKESKQDESGMPNNRFLAERTGGTYSTLKVQPAELEDSGVYFCASSQVFGTVNEKLFFGSGTQLSVL.